The 18 T cell receptor beta chains given below trace back to one sample, sequenced in a study of blood T cells in healthy people across ages. Primed by a sample-barcoded 5' primer and a J-beta primer mix, a second PCR proceeded for roughly 6 to 12 cycles. TCRdb called the 5' RACE reads again in MiXCR, with one record for every CDR3 protein. The sample lists roughly 680,000 distinct CDR3 sequences, roughly 49% occurring once. Specimen: blood. These receptor sequences come from an older woman in good health.

This chain links TRBV6-6 with TRBJ2-1; D not resolved. The V gene lost 2 bases and the J gene lost 8 bases, with 10 bases spanning the gap. The CDR3 consists of 13 residues. The germline CDR1 and CDR2 sequences are MNHNY and SVGAGI (reference sequence). CDR3 DNA sequence: TGTGCCAGCAGTTACCGTGGGCTCTATGAGCAGTTCTTC. Its translation: CASSYRGLYEQFF.

This chain connects TRBV20-1 to TRBJ2-7, with no clear D. Germline CDR1 is DFQATT and CDR2 is SNEGSKA (reference sequence). The CDR3 is made up of 13 amino acids. Trimming took off 0 bases at V and 1 base at J, with 7 bases between the two ends. The CDR3 spells CSARDQLSYEQYF. In DNA form, the CDR3 reads TGCAGTGCTAGAGATCAACTTTCCTACGAGCAGTACTTC.

The chain has TRBV10-3 and TRBJ1-1, with TRBD1 as a possible D gene (6 bases). This CDR3 is built from 13 residues. V was trimmed by 10 bases and J by 1 base, leaving 13 bases between them. Germline-derived CDR1 and CDR2 are ENHRY and SYGVKD. The CDR3 DNA follows: TGTGCCACAACGTCAGGGGAGAACACTGAAGCTTTCTTT. The encoded protein is CATTSGENTEAFF.

The chain couples TRBV27 to TRBJ2-3; 7 nucleotides match TRBD2. With V trimmed by 3 bases and J by 4 bases, 4 bases remained unmatched. Germline V lookup: CDR1 MNHEY, CDR2 SMNVEV (reference sequence). This CDR3 is 14 amino acids long. CDR3 loop: CASSFRGVADTQYF. The CDR3 DNA sequence: TGTGCCAGCAGTTTCCGGGGGGTCGCAGATACGCAGTATTTT.

This clonotype was observed a single time. The chain has TRBV28 and TRBJ2-4, with 8 positions matching TRBD1. Germline V gene lookup returns CDR1 MDHEN and CDR2 SYDVKM. The J segment lost 2 bases and the V segment lost 2 bases, leaving 8 bases of the junction unmatched. CDR3 length: 17 amino acids. The CDR3 DNA is TGTGCCAGCAGTTTAAACTCGGACAGGGTGTCCAAAAACATTCAGTACTTC. Its protein product is CASSLNSDRVSKNIQYF.

The sample holds a few counts of this clonotype. The gene calls are TRBV5-1 and TRBJ2-7, with a weak D call TRBD1 (5 bases). The CDR3 loop spans 12 amino acids. The germline gives CDR1 SGHRS, CDR2 YFSETQ. V was pared by 4 bases and J by 3 bases, with 8 bases between. CDR3 protein: CASSKGHYEQYF. As DNA, the CDR3 is TGCGCCAGCAGCAAAGGACACTACGAGCAGTACTTC.

The table lists this clonotype with a few counts. The V call is TRBV20-1, the J call TRBJ2-1, with TRBD1 matching over 8 bases. The junction had 7 bases not matched to a gene; V was cut back by 6 bases and J by 0 bases. CDR3 length: 15 residues. Per the germline V gene, CDR1 is DFQATT and CDR2 is SNEGSKA (reference sequence). This chain's CDR3 is CSAPNRGSSYNEQFF. The CDR3 nucleotides are TGCAGTGCGCCAAACAGGGGGAGCTCCTACAATGAGCAGTTCTTC.

This clonotype has more than one count but fewer than ten. The genes are TRBV28 and TRBJ2-7; possibly TRBD1 for D (5 bases). Germline lookup yields CDR1 MDHEN and CDR2 SYDVKM. Trimming left V 7 bases short and J 2 bases short, with 9 bases between. The CDR3 loop spans 12 amino acids. The CDR3 DNA reads TGTGCCAGCACCGACAGTCCCTACGAGCAGTACTTC. This encodes CASTDSPYEQYF.

In its sample, this clonotype was seen once. The V call is TRBV20-1, the J call TRBJ2-2; D is unresolved. Germline values: CDR1 DFQATT, CDR2 SNEGSKA (reference sequence). The length of the CDR3 is 15 residues. V shed 1 base and J shed 1 base, with 10 bases lying between them. The CDR3 nucleotides read TGCAGTGCTAGAGTGAGAACGGTGAACACCGGGGAGCTGTTTTTT. Translated: CSARVRTVNTGELFF.

V is TRBV29-1 and J is TRBJ2-7; D gene ambiguous. The CDR3 loop spans 10 amino acids. Germline loops: CDR1 SQVTM, CDR2 ANQGSEA. Trimming removed 5 bases at V and 3 bases at J, with 5 bases between. The CDR3 protein is CSVLDYEQYF. In nucleotides, the CDR3 is TGCAGCGTTTTGGACTACGAGCAGTACTTC.

The CDR3 protein is CASSPHLYQEKLFF. The CDR3, as DNA: TGTGCCAGCAGTCCACACCTGTATCAAGAAAAACTGTTTTTT. The genes are TRBV28 and TRBJ1-4; D remains ambiguous. V was shortened by 5 bases and J by 8 bases, with 15 bases between the two germline ends. CDR3 length equals 14 residues. Germline V gene lookup returns CDR1 MDHEN and CDR2 SYDVKM.

This clonotype was seen a handful of times. This chain joins TRBV4-1 and TRBJ1-5, with D unclear. The CDR3 runs to 17 residues. The germline gives CDR1 MGHRA, CDR2 YSYEKL. Trimming removed 3 bases from V and 6 bases from J, with 21 bases in between. The CDR3 protein is CASSQTPVRGVFQPQHF. CDR3 DNA sequence: TGCGCCAGCAGCCAGACGCCAGTGCGGGGTGTCTTTCAGCCCCAGCATTTT.

The V gene is TRBV2, the J gene TRBJ1-2; D unresolved. V was trimmed by 6 bases and J by 5 bases, leaving 16 bases between them. The CDR3 contains 14 residues. Germline-derived CDR1 and CDR2 are SNHLY and FYNNEI. The CDR3 bases are TGTGCCAGCAGGTCGTCCCCTGCGTCATATGGCTACACCTTC. As protein: CASRSSPASYGYTF.

This chain links TRBV2 with TRBJ2-7; possibly TRBD1 for D (6 bases). The germline V gene has CDR1 SNHLY and CDR2 FYNNEI. The V and J ends lost 8 bases and 5 bases respectively, with 16 bases between them. The CDR3 is made up of 13 amino acids. CDR3 nucleotides: TGTGCCAGCGGGGGCAGGACGGGGCACGAGCAGTACTTC. Encoded protein: CASGGRTGHEQYF.

The rearrangement links TRBV2 to TRBJ2-7; a weak D match, TRBD1 (6 bases). Per germline, CDR1 SNHLY and CDR2 FYNNEI. V was trimmed by 7 bases and J by 7 bases, leaving 23 bases between them. The length of the CDR3 is 15 residues. DNA of the CDR3: TGTGCCAGCAACAGGGAGCGACGCTCCTACAATGAGCAGTACTTC. It encodes CASNRERRSYNEQYF.

The chain employs TRBV5-5 and TRBJ2-2; D remains unclear. V lost 1 base and J 2 bases, leaving 6 bases between the germline ends. Looked up from germline, CDR1 is SGHKS and CDR2 is YYEKEE (reference sequence). This CDR3 has 14 amino acids. The CDR3 DNA sequence: TGTGCCAGCAGCTTGTTTACCAACACCGGGGAGCTGTTTTTT. Amino acid sequence: CASSLFTNTGELFF.

This chain links TRBV5-1 with TRBJ2-3; D is unresolved. V was pared by 5 bases and J by 2 bases, with 15 bases between. This CDR3 spans 15 amino acids. CDR1 is SGHRS and CDR2 is YFSETQ in the germline V gene. The CDR3 is CASSYSQSYTDTQYF. CDR3 nucleotide sequence: TGCGCCAGCAGTTACAGCCAATCTTACACAGATACGCAGTATTTT.

The rearrangement links TRBV7-8 to TRBJ2-1; either TRBD1 or TRBD2 may supply D (5 bases each). V lost 2 bases, J lost 0 bases, and 14 bases lay in between. The CDR3 contains 17 residues. CDR1 is SGHVS and CDR2 is FQNEAQ in the germline V gene. CDR3 coding DNA: TGTGCCAGCAGCTTACGGGGCTTAGCGAGCTCCTACAATGAGCAGTTCTTC. This gives the protein CASSLRGLASSYNEQFF.